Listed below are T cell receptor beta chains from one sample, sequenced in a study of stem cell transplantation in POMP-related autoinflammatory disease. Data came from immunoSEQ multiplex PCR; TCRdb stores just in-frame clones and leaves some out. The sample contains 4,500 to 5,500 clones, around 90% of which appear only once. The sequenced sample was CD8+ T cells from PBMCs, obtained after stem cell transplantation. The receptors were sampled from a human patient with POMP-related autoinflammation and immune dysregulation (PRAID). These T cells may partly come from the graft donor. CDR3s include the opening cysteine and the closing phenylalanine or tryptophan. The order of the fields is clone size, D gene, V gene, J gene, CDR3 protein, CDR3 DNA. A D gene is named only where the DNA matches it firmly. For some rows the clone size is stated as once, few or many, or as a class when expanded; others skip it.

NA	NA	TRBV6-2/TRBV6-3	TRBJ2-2	CASSGQHPTGELFF	TGTGCCAGCAGCGGCCAGCACCCCACCGGGGAGCTGTTTTTT
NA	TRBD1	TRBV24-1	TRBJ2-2	CATSDDGQGMAGELFF	TGTGCCACCAGTGATGACGGACAGGGAATGGCCGGGGAGCTGTTTTTT
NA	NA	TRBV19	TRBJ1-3	CASSVAASGNTIYF	TGTGCCAGTAGTGTGGCTGCCTCTGGAAACACCATATATTTT
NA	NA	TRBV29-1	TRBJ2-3	CSVDGQSTDTQYF	TGCAGCGTTGACGGGCAGAGCACAGATACGCAGTATTTT
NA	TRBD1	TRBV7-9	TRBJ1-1	CASSLGDRATEAFF	TGTGCCAGCAGCTTAGGGGACAGGGCCACTGAAGCTTTCTTT
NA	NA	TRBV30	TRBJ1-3	CAWGPGNTIYF	TGTGCCTGGGGCCCTGGGAACACCATATATTTT
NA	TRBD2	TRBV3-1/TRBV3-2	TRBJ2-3	CASSQVGLAGRGTDTQYF	TGTGCCAGCAGCCAAGTGGGACTAGCGGGAAGAGGGACAGATACGCAGTATTTT
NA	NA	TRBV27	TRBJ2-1	CASSLLGSSYNEQFF	TGTGCCAGCAGTTTATTGGGGAGCTCCTACAATGAGCAGTTCTTC
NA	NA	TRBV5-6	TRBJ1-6	CASSLGGGSPLHF	TGTGCCAGCAGCTTGGGAGGGGGTTCACCCCTCCACTTT
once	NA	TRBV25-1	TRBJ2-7	CASSANRASSYEQYF	TGTGCCAGCAGTGCAAACAGGGCCAGCTCCTACGAGCAGTACTTC
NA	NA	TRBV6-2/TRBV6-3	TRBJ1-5	CASSRSGPQHF	TGTGCCAGCAGCCGAAGTGGGCCCCAGCATTTT
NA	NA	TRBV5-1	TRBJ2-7	CASSLVGTVLSYEQYF	TGCGCCAGCAGCTTAGTTGGTACCGTTCTCTCCTACGAGCAGTACTTC
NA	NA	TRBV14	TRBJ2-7	CASSQSGGGSHEQYF	TGTGCCAGCAGCCAGTCAGGGGGGGGATCCCACGAGCAGTACTTC
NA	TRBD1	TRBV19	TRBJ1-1	CASSEGQGLNTEAFF	TGTGCCAGTAGTGAGGGACAGGGGTTGAACACTGAAGCTTTCTTT
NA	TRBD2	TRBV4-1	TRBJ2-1	CASSQESGLGYEQFF	TGCGCCAGCAGCCAAGAATCCGGACTAGGGTATGAGCAGTTCTTC
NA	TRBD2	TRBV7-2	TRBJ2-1	CASSRTSGPYNEQFF	TGTGCCAGCAGCCGGACTAGCGGACCCTACAATGAGCAGTTCTTC
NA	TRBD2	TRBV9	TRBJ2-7	CASSVGLAGVYEQYF	TGTGCCAGCAGCGTAGGGCTAGCGGGAGTATACGAGCAGTACTTC
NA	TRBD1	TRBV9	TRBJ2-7	CASSPTGQGAFYEQYF	TGTGCCAGCAGCCCTACCGGACAGGGGGCTTTTTACGAGCAGTACTTC
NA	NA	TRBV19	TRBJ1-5	CASSIWAGIISNQPQHF	TGTGCCAGTAGTATCTGGGCAGGAATCATTAGCAATCAGCCCCAGCATTTT
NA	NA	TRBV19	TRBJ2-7	CASSTGPWGYEQYF	TGTGCCAGTAGTACGGGACCTTGGGGCTACGAGCAGTACTTC
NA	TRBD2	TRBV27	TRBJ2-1	CASSSGLALNEQFF	TGTGCCAGCAGTTCGGGACTAGCGCTGAATGAGCAGTTCTTC
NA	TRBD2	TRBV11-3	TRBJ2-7	CASSSRLAGGYEQYF	TGTGCCAGCAGCTCACGACTAGCGGGAGGGTACGAGCAGTACTTC
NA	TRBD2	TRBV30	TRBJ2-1	CAWSGVGAGSYNEQFF	TGTGCCTGGAGTGGGGTGGGAGCGGGATCGTACAATGAGCAGTTCTTC
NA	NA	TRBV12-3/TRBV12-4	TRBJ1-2	CASSPPGNYGYTF	TGTGCCAGCAGTCCACCAGGCAACTATGGCTACACCTTC
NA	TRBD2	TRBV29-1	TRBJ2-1	CSASGRVPNEQFF	TGCAGCGCGAGCGGGAGAGTTCCCAATGAGCAGTTCTTC
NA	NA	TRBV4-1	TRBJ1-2	CASSPAVVSGYTF	TGCGCCAGTTCGCCTGCAGTAGTGTCTGGCTACACCTTC
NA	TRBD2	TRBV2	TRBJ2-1	CASSPGLAGGDNEQFF	TGTGCCAGCAGTCCTGGACTAGCGGGAGGGGACAATGAGCAGTTCTTC
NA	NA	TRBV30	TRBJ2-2	CAWSPPLPTAGELFF	TGTGCCTGGAGTCCTCCCCTGCCCACGGCCGGGGAGCTGTTTTTT
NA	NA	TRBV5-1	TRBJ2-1	CASSPTGSPYNEQFF	TGCGCCAGCAGCCCAACAGGGTCCCCCTACAATGAGCAGTTCTTC
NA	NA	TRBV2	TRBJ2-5	CASSGSVSAQETQYF	TGTGCCAGCAGTGGGAGCGTGTCAGCACAAGAGACCCAGTACTTC
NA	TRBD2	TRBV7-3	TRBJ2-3	CASSFGIAGMDTQYF	TGTGCCAGCAGCTTTGGTATAGCGGGAATGGATACGCAGTATTTT
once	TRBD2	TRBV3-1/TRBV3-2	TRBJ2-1	CASSQGLAGGGNEQFF	TGTGCCAGCAGCCAAGGGCTAGCGGGAGGAGGCAATGAGCAGTTCTTC
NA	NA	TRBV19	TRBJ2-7	CASSIATGVSYEQYF	TGTGCCAGTAGTATCGCGACGGGAGTGTCCTACGAGCAGTACTTC
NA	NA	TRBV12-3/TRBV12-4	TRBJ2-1	CASSSGSEQFF	TGTGCCAGCAGTTCCGGATCCGAGCAGTTCTTC
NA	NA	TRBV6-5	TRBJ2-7	CASSSGHYEQYF	TGTGCCAGCAGTTCCGGCCACTACGAGCAGTACTTC
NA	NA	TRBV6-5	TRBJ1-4	CASSYSRTPESLFF	TGTGCCAGCAGTTACTCGCGTACCCCCGAATCACTGTTTTTT
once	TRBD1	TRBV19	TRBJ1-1	CASSINRGTEAFF	TGTGCCAGTAGTATCAACAGGGGCACTGAAGCTTTCTTT
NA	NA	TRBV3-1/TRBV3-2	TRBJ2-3	CASSHPRHRSTDTQYF	TGTGCCAGCAGCCATCCTAGGCACCGTAGCACAGATACGCAGTATTTT
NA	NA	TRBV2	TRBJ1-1	CASSEAPRQGLATEAFF	TGTGCCAGCAGTGAAGCGCCTAGGCAGGGTCTCGCCACTGAAGCTTTCTTT
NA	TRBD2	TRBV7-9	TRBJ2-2	CASSLGGGDTGELFF	TGTGCCAGCAGCCTAGGCGGGGGAGACACCGGGGAGCTGTTTTTT
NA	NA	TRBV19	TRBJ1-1	CASSMFWTTVNTEAFF	TGTGCCAGTAGTATGTTCTGGACAACAGTGAACACTGAAGCTTTCTTT
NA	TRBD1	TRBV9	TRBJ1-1	CASSAPTGALNTEAFF	TGTGCCAGCAGCGCCCCGACAGGGGCCCTGAACACTGAAGCTTTCTTT
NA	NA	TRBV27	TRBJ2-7	CASSFGGVEQYF	TGTGCCAGCAGTTTTGGGGGAGTCGAGCAGTACTTC
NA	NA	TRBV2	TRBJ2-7	CASREVSDEQYF	TGTGCCAGCAGAGAGGTCAGCGACGAGCAGTACTTC
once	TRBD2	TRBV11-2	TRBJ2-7	CASSPPSGIRSYEQYF	TGTGCCAGCAGCCCTCCGAGCGGGATTCGTTCCTACGAGCAGTACTTC
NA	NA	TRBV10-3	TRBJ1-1	CAISDSGTEAFF	TGTGCCATCAGTGACTCCGGGACTGAAGCTTTCTTT
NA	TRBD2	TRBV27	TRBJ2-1	CASSLKSLAASYNEQFF	TGTGCCAGCAGTTTAAAATCCCTAGCGGCTTCCTACAATGAGCAGTTCTTC
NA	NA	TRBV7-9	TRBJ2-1	CASSPRDRDRYNEQFF	TGTGCCAGCAGCCCAAGAGACCGGGACCGCTACAATGAGCAGTTCTTC
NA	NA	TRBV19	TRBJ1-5	CASRPGTRNQPQHF	TGTGCCAGTAGGCCCGGGACACGCAATCAGCCCCAGCATTTT
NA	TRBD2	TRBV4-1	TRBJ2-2	CASSQAILASGIRGELFF	TGCGCCAGCAGCCAGGCGATTCTGGCTAGCGGTATAAGGGGGGAGCTGTTTTTT